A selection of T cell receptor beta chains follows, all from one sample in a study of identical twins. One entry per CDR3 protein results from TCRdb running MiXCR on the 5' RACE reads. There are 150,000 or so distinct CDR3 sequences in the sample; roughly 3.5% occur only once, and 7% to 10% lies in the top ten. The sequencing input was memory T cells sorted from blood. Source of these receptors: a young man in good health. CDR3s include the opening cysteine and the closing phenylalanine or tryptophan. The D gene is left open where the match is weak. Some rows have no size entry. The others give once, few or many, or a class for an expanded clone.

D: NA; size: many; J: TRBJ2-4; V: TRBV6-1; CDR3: CASSESKNIQYF; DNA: TGTGCCAGCAGTGAAAGCAAAAACATTCAGTACTTC
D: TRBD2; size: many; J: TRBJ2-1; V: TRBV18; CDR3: CASSPSLAGAYNEQFF; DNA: TGTGCCAGCTCACCTTCTCTAGCGGGAGCCTACAATGAGCAGTTCTTC
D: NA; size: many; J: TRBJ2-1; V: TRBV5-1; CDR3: CASSEGQNNEQFF; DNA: TGCGCCAGCAGCGAAGGACAGAACAATGAGCAGTTCTTC
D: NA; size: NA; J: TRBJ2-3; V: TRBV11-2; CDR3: CASSFLLGTDTQYF; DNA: TGTGCCAGCAGCTTTCTGTTGGGCACAGATACGCAGTATTTT
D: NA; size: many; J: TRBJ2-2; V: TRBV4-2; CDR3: CASSQEGDPGTGELFF; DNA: TGTGCCAGCAGCCAAGAGGGGGATCCAGGCACCGGGGAGCTGTTTTTT
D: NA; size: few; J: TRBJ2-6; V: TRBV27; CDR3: CASSLTGTRTRGANVLTF; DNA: TGTGCCAGCAGTTTAACCGGGACACGGACTAGGGGGGCCAACGTCCTGACTTTC
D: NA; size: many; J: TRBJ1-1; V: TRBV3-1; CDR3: CASSHQRNTEAFF; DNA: TGTGCCAGCAGCCACCAAAGAAACACTGAAGCTTTCTTT
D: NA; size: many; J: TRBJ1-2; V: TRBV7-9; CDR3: CASSTGPVGGYTF; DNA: TGTGCCAGCAGCACTGGGCCGGTCGGTGGCTACACCTTC
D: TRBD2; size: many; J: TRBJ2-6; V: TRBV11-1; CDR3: CASSFGLAVSSGANVLTF; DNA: TGTGCCAGCAGCTTCGGGCTAGCGGTTAGCTCTGGGGCCAACGTCCTGACTTTC
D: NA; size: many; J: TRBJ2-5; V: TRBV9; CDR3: CASSVDSGEGETQYF; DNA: TGTGCCAGCAGCGTAGATTCCGGAGAGGGGGAGACCCAGTACTTC
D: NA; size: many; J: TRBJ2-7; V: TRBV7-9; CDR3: CASSPSHEQYF; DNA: TGTGCCAGCAGCCCTAGCCACGAGCAGTACTTC
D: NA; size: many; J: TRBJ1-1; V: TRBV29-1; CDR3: CSVANTEAFF; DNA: TGCAGCGTCGCGAACACTGAAGCTTTCTTT
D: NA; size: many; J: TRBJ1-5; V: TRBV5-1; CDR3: CASRSSAGQPQHF; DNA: TGCGCCAGCAGAAGTTCCGCGGGACAGCCCCAGCATTTT
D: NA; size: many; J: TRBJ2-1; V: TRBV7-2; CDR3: CASSFIGREQFF; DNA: TGTGCCAGCAGCTTCATAGGCAGGGAACAGTTCTTC
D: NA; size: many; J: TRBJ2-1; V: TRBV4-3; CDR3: CASSRPGEQFF; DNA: TGCGCCAGCAGCCGCCCCGGCGAGCAGTTCTTC
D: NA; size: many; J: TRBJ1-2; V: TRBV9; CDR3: CASSPAASRPNTTF; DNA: TGTGCCAGCAGCCCTGCCGCCTCCCGGCCAAACACCACCTTC
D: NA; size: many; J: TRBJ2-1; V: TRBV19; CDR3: CASSITGTGPSYNEQFF; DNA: TGTGCCAGTAGTATTACGGGAACGGGACCCTCCTACAATGAGCAGTTCTTC
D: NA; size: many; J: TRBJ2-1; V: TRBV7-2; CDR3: CASKRAYNEQFF; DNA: TGTGCCAGCAAGCGGGCTTACAATGAGCAGTTCTTC
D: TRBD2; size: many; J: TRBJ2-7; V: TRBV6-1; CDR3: CASRGLAGANSYEQYF; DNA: TGTGCCAGCAGGGGGTTAGCGGGGGCCAACTCGTACGAGCAGTACTTC
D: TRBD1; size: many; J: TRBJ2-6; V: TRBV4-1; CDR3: CASRTHRGPLGGANVLTF; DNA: TGCGCCAGCAGGACACACAGGGGTCCCCTGGGTGGGGCCAACGTCCTGACTTTC
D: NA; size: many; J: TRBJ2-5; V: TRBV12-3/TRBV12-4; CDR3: CASSSGGEETQYF; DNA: TGTGCCAGCAGCAGCGGTGGAGAGGAGACCCAGTACTTC
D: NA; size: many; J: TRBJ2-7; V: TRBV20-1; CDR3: CSAREVARAYEQYF; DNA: TGCAGTGCTAGAGAGGTCGCGAGGGCCTACGAGCAGTACTTC
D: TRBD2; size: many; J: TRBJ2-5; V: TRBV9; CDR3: CASSPHPGTSEETQYF; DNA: TGTGCCAGCAGCCCTCACCCCGGGACTAGCGAGGAGACCCAGTACTTC
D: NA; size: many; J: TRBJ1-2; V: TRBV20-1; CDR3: CSARDWGTGGFYGYTF; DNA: TGCAGTGCTAGAGATTGGGGGACGGGGGGGTTCTATGGCTACACCTTC
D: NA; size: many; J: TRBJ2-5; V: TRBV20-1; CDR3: CSARDARAAETQYF; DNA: TGCAGTGCTAGAGATGCCAGGGCGGCAGAGACCCAGTACTTC
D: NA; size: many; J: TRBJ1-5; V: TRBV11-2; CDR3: CASHLGFTGAPSNQPQHF; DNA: TGTGCCAGCCACTTAGGATTTACAGGAGCTCCTAGCAATCAGCCCCAGCATTTT
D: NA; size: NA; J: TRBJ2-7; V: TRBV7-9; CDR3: CASSLTLTRGIYEQYF; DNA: TGTGCCAGCAGCTTGACCTTAACCCGGGGGATATACGAGCAGTACTTC
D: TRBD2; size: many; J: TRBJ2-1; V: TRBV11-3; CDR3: CASSRGVDNEQFF; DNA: TGTGCCAGCTCCCGGGGGGTGGACAATGAGCAGTTCTTC
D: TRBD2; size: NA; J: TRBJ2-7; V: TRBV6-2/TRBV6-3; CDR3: CASSYSFSSGRVSNSYEQYF; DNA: TGTGCCAGCAGTTACTCGTTCTCTAGCGGGAGGGTATCTAACTCCTACGAGCAGTACTTC
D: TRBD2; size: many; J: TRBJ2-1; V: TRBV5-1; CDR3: CASSLSGLAGAEEQFF; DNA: TGCGCCAGCAGCTTGAGTGGACTAGCGGGAGCGGAAGAGCAGTTCTTC
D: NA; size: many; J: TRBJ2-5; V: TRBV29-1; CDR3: CSGTVGETQYF; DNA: TGCAGCGGTACAGTCGGTGAGACCCAGTACTTC
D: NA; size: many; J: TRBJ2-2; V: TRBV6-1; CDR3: CASSRTSFSGELFF; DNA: TGTGCCAGCAGTCGTACTAGCTTCTCCGGGGAGCTGTTTTTT
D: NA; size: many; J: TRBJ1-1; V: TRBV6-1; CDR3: CASRRARDLNPFF; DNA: TGTGCCAGCAGGCGGGCTAGGGACCTTAATCCTTTCTTT
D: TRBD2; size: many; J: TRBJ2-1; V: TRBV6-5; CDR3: CASSYTGLAGAWNNEQFF; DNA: TGTGCCAGCAGTTACACGGGACTAGCGGGAGCATGGAACAATGAGCAGTTCTTC
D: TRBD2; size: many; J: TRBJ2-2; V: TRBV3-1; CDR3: CASSLRLAGGPGELFF; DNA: TGTGCCAGCAGCCTACGACTAGCGGGAGGGCCCGGGGAGCTGTTTTTT
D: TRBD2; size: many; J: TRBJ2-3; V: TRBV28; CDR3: CASSFSASGRSTDTQYF; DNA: TGTGCCAGCAGTTTCTCGGCTAGCGGGAGGTCCACAGATACGCAGTATTTT
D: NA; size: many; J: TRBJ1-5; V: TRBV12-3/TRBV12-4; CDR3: CASAGDGAQHF; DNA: TGTGCCAGCGCTGGGGACGGGGCCCAGCATTTT
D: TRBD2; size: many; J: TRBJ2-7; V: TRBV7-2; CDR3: CASSLVRTSNEQYF; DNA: TGTGCCAGCAGCTTAGTAAGGACTAGCAACGAGCAGTACTTC
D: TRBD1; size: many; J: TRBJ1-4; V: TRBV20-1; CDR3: CSARVFEQGVEKLFF; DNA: TGCAGTGCTAGAGTCTTCGAGCAGGGGGTTGAAAAACTGTTTTTT
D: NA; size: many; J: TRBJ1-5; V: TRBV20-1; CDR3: CSARESMGQSQPQHF; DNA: TGCAGTGCTAGAGAGAGTATGGGGCAAAGTCAGCCCCAGCATTTT
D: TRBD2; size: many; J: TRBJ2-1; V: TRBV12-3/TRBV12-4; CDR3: CASSSTSGSSYNEQFF; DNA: TGTGCCAGCAGTTCGACTAGCGGGAGCTCCTACAATGAGCAGTTCTTC
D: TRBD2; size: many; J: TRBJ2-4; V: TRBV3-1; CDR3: CASSRTSGDKNIQYF; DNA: TGTGCCAGCAGCCGAACTAGCGGGGACAAAAACATTCAGTACTTC
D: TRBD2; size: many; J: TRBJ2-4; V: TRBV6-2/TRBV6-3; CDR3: CASSFSGSSAKNIQYF; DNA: TGTGCCAGCAGTTTTAGCGGGAGTTCGGCCAAAAACATTCAGTACTTC
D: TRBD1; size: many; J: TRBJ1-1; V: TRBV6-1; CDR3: CASSEGTAQNTEAFF; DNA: TGTGCCAGCAGCGAAGGGACAGCCCAGAACACTGAAGCTTTCTTT
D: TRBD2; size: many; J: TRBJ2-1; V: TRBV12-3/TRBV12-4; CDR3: CASSLELAGYNEQFF; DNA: TGTGCCAGCAGTTTGGAACTAGCGGGGTACAATGAGCAGTTCTTC
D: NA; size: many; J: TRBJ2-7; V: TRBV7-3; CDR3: CASSEGPSEFDEQYF; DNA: TGTGCCAGCAGCGAGGGACCGTCGGAGTTCGACGAGCAGTACTTC
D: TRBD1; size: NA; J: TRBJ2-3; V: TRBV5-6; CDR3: CASSWTGSTDTQYF; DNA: TGTGCCAGCAGCTGGACAGGGAGCACAGATACGCAGTATTTT
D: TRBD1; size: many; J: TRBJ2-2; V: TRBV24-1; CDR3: CATRGTADTGELFF; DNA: TGTGCCACCAGAGGGACAGCCGACACCGGGGAGCTGTTTTTT
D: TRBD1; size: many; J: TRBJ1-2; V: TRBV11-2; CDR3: CASSRGTGKYGYTF; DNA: TGTGCCAGCAGCCGCGGGACAGGGAAGTATGGCTACACCTTC
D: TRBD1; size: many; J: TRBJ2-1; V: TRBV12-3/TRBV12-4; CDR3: CASSFRGQGGHEQFF; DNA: TGTGCCAGCAGTTTTCGAGGACAGGGGGGCCATGAGCAGTTCTTC
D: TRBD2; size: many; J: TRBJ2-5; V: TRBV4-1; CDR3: CASSQEPAGGRETQYF; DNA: TGCGCCAGCAGCCAAGAACCAGCGGGAGGGCGAGAGACCCAGTACTTC
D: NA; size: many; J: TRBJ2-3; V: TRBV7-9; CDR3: CASSPRGKDTQYF; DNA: TGTGCCAGCAGTCCCCGAGGGAAAGATACGCAGTATTTT
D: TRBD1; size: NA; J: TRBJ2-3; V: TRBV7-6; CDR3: CASTQTGGLTDTQYF; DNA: TGTGCCAGCACCCAGACAGGGGGCTTAACAGATACGCAGTATTTT
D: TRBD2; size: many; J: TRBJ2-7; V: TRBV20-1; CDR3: CSAPTSGRTYEQYF; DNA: TGCAGTGCGCCAACTAGCGGGAGGACCTACGAGCAGTACTTC
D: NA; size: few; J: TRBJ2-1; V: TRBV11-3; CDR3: CASSLVVQGVLDLRKFF; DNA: TGTGCCAGCAGCTTAGTTGTGCAGGGAGTATTGGACCTAAGGAAGTTCTTC
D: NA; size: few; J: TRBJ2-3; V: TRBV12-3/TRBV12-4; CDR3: CASRLLSDTQYF; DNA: TGTGCCAGCAGACTCCTTTCAGATACGCAGTATTTT
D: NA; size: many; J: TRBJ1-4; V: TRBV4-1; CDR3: CASSQVGDGLEKLFF; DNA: TGCGCCAGCAGCCAAGTTGGGGACGGGCTAGAAAAACTGTTTTTT
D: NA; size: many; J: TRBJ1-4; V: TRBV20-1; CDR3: CSAEALNSVGATNEKLFF; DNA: TGCAGTGCCGAGGCCTTGAATTCTGTAGGGGCTACTAATGAAAAACTGTTTTTT
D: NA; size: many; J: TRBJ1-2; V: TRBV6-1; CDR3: CASSPGDGPNYGYTF; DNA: TGTGCCAGCAGCCCCGGCGACGGCCCTAACTATGGCTACACCTTC
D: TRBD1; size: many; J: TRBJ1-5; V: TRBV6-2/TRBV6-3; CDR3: CASSPRGILRPQHF; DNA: TGTGCCTCCTCCCCCAGGGGGATTCTCCGGCCCCAGCATTTT